This T cell receptor beta chain came from a study of T cells after yellow fever vaccination (dated by TCRdb to 2018 to 2020). With regard to the full study: The SMART-Seq v4 Ultra Low Input RNA kit was used to prepare libraries from fractions with low cell numbers. To follow T-cell clones before and after both primary and booster YFV17D yellow fever vaccination, bulk TCR alpha and beta repertoires underwent longitudinal sequencing. Two healthy male donors made up the cohort, one aged 18 to 30 years and the other aged 30 to 40 years. Blood was drawn at multiple timepoints before and after primary and secondary immunization, with bulk PBMC replicates and cell subsets isolated.

Clipping removes 4 bases from V and 2 bases from J, with 8 as the unmatched junction base count. CDR1 SGHRS and CDR2 YFSETQ were looked up in the germline V gene. The CDR3 sequence holds 16 residues, the cysteine and phenylalanine included. The retained sequence is limited to the CDR3, 48 bases, with the frame set at the first base. This specimen's treatment or condition label, interpreted: live attenuated yellow fever vaccine strain. Two biological replicates of bulk PBMCs were collected at each blood-draw timepoint. PBMCs were isolated from peripheral blood using a standard Ficoll-Paque protocol. TriZol was used to extract RNA from bulk PBMCs, CD4 and CD8 fractions, and dextramer-positive and dextramer-negative fractions. This clonotype was counted a few times. The antigen it recognizes is unknown. Within one base of it there is no much larger clone, and no base qualities were kept. The paper's findings and limits, for the study overall: Computational filtering was needed because FACS-sorted repertoires could contain abundant contaminating clonotypes from the bulk population. Most clones expanded after primary vaccination were re-detected after the booster (96% of CD4 and around 86% of CD8), suggesting broad memory maintenance. The secondary T-cell response was found to be weaker but faster than the primary response, with a peak reached on day 5 rather than on day 15. A small share of clonotypes occurred in both CD4 and CD8 compartments, likely arising from convergent recombination. Only a couple of donors were included in the study, so the extent to which the findings can be generalized is limited.

Synthesis of TCR cDNA relied on 5'RACE template switching, a step that introduced a universal primer site along with unique molecular identifiers. Priming of cDNA synthesis was performed from both the TCR alpha and TCR beta constant segments. Two PCR steps were used to amplify libraries, with sample barcodes and sequencing adapters being added in the second step. Sequencing of libraries was done on Illumina HiSeq 2500 (2x100 bp) or NovaSeq (2x150 bp). The published analysis was carried out like this. Demultiplexing of reads and collapsing into UMI consensus sequences were performed with MIGEC, and V(D)J alignment was carried out with MiXCR. Using edgeR on replicate PBMC samples, clonotypes were called vaccine-responding if FDR was below 0.01 and the log2 fold change was above 5 up to day 15. Each bulk clonotype was labeled CD4 or CD8 based on which sequenced repertoire, CD4 or CD8, contained the clonotype at higher abundance. The raw public reads went through TCRdb reprocessing: fastp at Q25, MiXCR clone calling, in-frame beta chains kept. Every distinct CDR3 protein forms one entry, paired with its most common genes and DNA. The V and J calls were determined by TCRdb, not by the authors. This sample comprises under 700,000 distinct CDR3 sequences, about 15% of them detected only once. 17% of the sample comes from the top ten.

This specimen was PBMCs, taken 5 days after the first yellow fever vaccination. The sequence is built from TRBV5-1 and TRBJ2-3, with 9 bases in between that match TRBD2. This receptor was taken from a man aged 18 to 30 who received the YFV17D yellow fever vaccine. The nucleotide sequence is given as TGCGCCAGCAGCGCCAGGCCTAGCGGGAACACAGATACGCAGTATTTT. Its translation is CASSARPSGNTDTQYF.